A single sample is the source of the 2 T cell receptor beta chains below, sequenced in a study of T cell responses to AZD1222 COVID-19 vaccine. Sequencing was performed with immunoSEQ multiplex PCR; in TCRdb, only in-frame clones are kept and a portion is missing. The sample holds 120,000 or so clones, about 95% seen once. The starting material was peripheral blood, obtained 28 days after the second AZD1222 dose. These receptors were taken from an adult who received the AZD1222 COVID-19 vaccine.

The chain has TRBV9 and TRBJ1-1; D is unresolved. The CDR3 covers 13 residues. Germline V gene sequence: CDR1 SGDLS, CDR2 YYNGEE. V lost 3 bases and J 1 base, leaving 7 bases between the germline ends. The CDR3 loop is CASSGQPNTEAFF. CDR3 sequence (DNA): TGTGCCAGCAGCGGTCAGCCGAACACTGAAGCTTTCTTT. The full variable domain, with the rest looked up from reference TRBV9 and TRBJ1-1, is DSGVTQTPKHLITATGQRVTLRCSPRSGDLSVYWYQQSLDQGLQFLIQYYNGEERAKGNILERFSAQQFPDLHSELNLSSLELGDSALYFCASSGQPNTEAFFGQGTRLTVV.

This rearrangement joins TRBV19 to TRBJ1-5, with a tentative D call TRBD1 (5 bases). Trimming removed 5 bases from V and 1 base from J, with 18 bases in between. The CDR3 has 17 amino acids. Per germline, CDR1 LNHDA and CDR2 SQIVND (reference sequence). As DNA, the CDR3 is TGTGCCAGTAGTCTTCCACGGGTGGGGGTCAGCAATCAGCCCCAGCATTTT. Translated, it gives CASSLPRVGVSNQPQHF.